The next 14 T cell receptor beta chains were all read from a single sample in a study of identical twins. TCRdb fed the 5' RACE reads into MiXCR, producing one record per CDR3 protein. The data contain about 240,000 distinct CDR3 sequences, about 11% of them singletons. Input material: memory T cells sorted from blood. Source of these receptors: a man in his forties or fifties in good health.

This clonotype occurred many times. The gene calls are TRBV28 and TRBJ2-3; 8 nucleotides align to TRBD2. Germline V lookup: CDR1 MDHEN, CDR2 SYDVKM. The ends lost 6 bases at V and 2 bases at J; junction bases unmatched: 7. The CDR3 is 15 residues long. The CDR3 region is CASSPGAGVTDTQYF. DNA for the CDR3: TGTGCCAGCAGCCCTGGAGCGGGAGTCACAGATACGCAGTATTTT.

In this sample, this clonotype turned up a few times. V usage is TRBV6-1 and J usage is TRBJ2-1, with 8 bases fitting TRBD2. Germline trimming cut 6 bases from V and 5 bases from J; bases unmatched to any gene: 9. CDR1 and CDR2 from the germline V gene are MNHNS and SASEGT. This CDR3 contains 15 residues. The CDR3 spells CASSHGTSINNEQFF. In nucleotides, the CDR3 is TGTGCCAGCAGCCACGGGACTAGTATCAACAATGAGCAGTTCTTC.

There are many counts of this clonotype. The chain uses TRBV12-3 or TRBV12-4 and TRBJ1-1, with 11 bases aligning to TRBD1. The trim removed 3 bases at V and 4 bases at J, leaving 10 bases unmatched. This CDR3 contains 17 residues. In nucleotides, the CDR3 is TGTGCCAGCAGTTTTGGTTTTATGGGGACAGGGGGCACTGAAGCTTTCTTT. Translation gives CASSFGFMGTGGTEAFF.

This rearrangement joins TRBV24-1 to TRBJ2-1; a possible D gene is TRBD2 (5 bases). The V gene lost 10 bases and the J gene lost 9 bases, with 15 bases spanning the gap. Germline lookup yields CDR1 KGHDR and CDR2 SFDVKD. This CDR3 has 12 amino acids. CDR3 in amino acids: CATSTGSGEQFF. The CDR3 region has the DNA TGTGCCACAAGTACGGGGTCCGGTGAGCAGTTCTTC.

This clonotype was counted many times. The gene calls are TRBV5-6 and TRBJ2-1, with unresolved D. CDR3 length: 11 amino acids. V was trimmed by 2 bases and J by 15 bases, leaving 12 bases between them. CDR1 is SGHDT and CDR2 is YYEEEE in the germline V gene. CDR3 sequence (DNA): TGTGCCAGCAGCTTAGTGGGAAGGGCGTTCTTC. Translating gives CASSLVGRAFF.

A few counts support this clonotype. The chain recombines TRBV18 with TRBJ2-5; a weak D match, TRBD2 (6 bases). The CDR3 consists of 17 residues. Germline CDR1 is KGHSH and CDR2 is LQKENI. Trimming took 5 bases from V and 2 from J, leaving 21 bases between them. CDR3 DNA sequence: TGTGCCAGCTCATCCAACCTATTGACGGCGGGGCAAGAGACCCAGTACTTC. It translates to CASSSNLLTAGQETQYF.

There are a few counts of this clonotype. For the CDR3, the DNA is TGTGCCAGCAGTCACACCGGGACAGACAATCAGCCCCAGCATTTT. It codes for CASSHTGTDNQPQHF. The chain recombines TRBV7-8 with TRBJ1-5; 7 nucleotides agree with TRBD1. V shed 6 bases and J 3 bases; nucleotides not matched to a gene: 8. The CDR3 extends over 15 amino acids. The germline V gene has CDR1 SGHVS and CDR2 FQNEAQ.

This rearrangement joins TRBV25-1 to TRBJ1-5; D might be TRBD1 (6 bases). CDR3 length: 13 residues. Trimming cost V 6 bases and J 5 bases, with 11 bases left between them. Germline V gene data show CDR1 as MGHDK and CDR2 as SYGVNS. In DNA, the CDR3 is TGTGCCAGCAGAAACAGGGAGGATCAGCCCCAGCATTTT. Protein product: CASRNREDQPQHF.

This clonotype was seen many times. The chain couples TRBV3-1 to TRBJ2-1; no clear D gene. Germline V gives CDR1 LGHDT, CDR2 YNNKEL (reference sequence). This CDR3 is built from 11 residues. Trimming stripped 3 bases from V and 8 bases from J, with 5 bases between. The CDR3 loop reads CASSQTDEQFF. The CDR3, as DNA: TGTGCCAGCAGCCAGACGGATGAGCAGTTCTTC.

This clonotype was found many times. The chain has TRBV7-6 and TRBJ2-7; tentatively, D is TRBD1 (5 bases). The CDR3 sequence is 13 residues long. CDR1 is SGHVS and CDR2 is FNYEAQ in the germline V gene. V lost 1 base and J lost 6, with 10 bases in between. CDR3 region: CASSLGEDSEQYF. The CDR3 DNA follows: TGTGCCAGCAGCTTAGGGGAAGACAGCGAGCAGTACTTC. Variable domain in full (rest from reference TRBV7-6 and TRBJ2-7): GAGVSQSPRYKVTKRGQDVALRCDPISGHVSLYWYRQALGQGPEFLTYFNYEAQQDKSGLPNDRFSAERPEGSISTLTIQRTEQRDSAMYRCASSLGEDSEQYFGPGTRLTVT.

This clonotype was seen more than once but under ten times. V usage is TRBV6-5 and J usage is TRBJ1-2; D is possibly TRBD1 (5 bases). Germline V lookup: CDR1 MNHEY, CDR2 SVGAGI. V lost 4 bases, J lost 5 bases, and 11 bases lay in between. The CDR3 has 13 residues. Here the CDR3 reads CASSSRQNYGYTF. DNA of the CDR3: TGTGCCAGCAGTTCCAGACAGAATTATGGCTACACCTTC.

This clonotype showed up just a few times. This rearrangement joins TRBV3-1 to TRBJ1-1, with D unresolved. From germline, CDR1 is LGHDT and CDR2 YNNKEL (reference sequence). Trimming removed 4 bases from V and 11 bases from J, with 17 bases in between. This CDR3 region has 13 residues. This CDR3 is CASSPTGLSWAFF. The CDR3 bases are TGTGCCAGCAGCCCGACCGGACTCTCTTGGGCTTTCTTT.

The V gene is TRBV5-4, the J gene TRBJ2-5, with TRBD1 matching over 7 bases. Germline CDR1 reads SGHNT; CDR2 reads YYREEE (reference sequence). V trimming: 4 bases; J trimming: 2 bases; junction bases outside the gene matches: 11. This CDR3 is built from 16 residues. CDR3 DNA: TGTGCCAGCAGCCCGCCACCGACGACAGGGCAAGAGACCCAGTACTTC. It is translated as CASSPPPTTGQETQYF.

This clonotype was counted many times. V and J are TRBV6-2 or TRBV6-3 and TRBJ1-2; D ambiguous. With 0 bases removed from V and 4 bases from J, the gap between germline ends came to 9 bases. The CDR3 is made up of 14 amino acids. CDR1 is MNHEY, CDR2 SVGEGT, per germline. CDR3 bases: TGTGCCAGCAGTTACTCGTCTCGGGTCTATGGCTACACCTTC. The encoded protein is CASSYSSRVYGYTF.